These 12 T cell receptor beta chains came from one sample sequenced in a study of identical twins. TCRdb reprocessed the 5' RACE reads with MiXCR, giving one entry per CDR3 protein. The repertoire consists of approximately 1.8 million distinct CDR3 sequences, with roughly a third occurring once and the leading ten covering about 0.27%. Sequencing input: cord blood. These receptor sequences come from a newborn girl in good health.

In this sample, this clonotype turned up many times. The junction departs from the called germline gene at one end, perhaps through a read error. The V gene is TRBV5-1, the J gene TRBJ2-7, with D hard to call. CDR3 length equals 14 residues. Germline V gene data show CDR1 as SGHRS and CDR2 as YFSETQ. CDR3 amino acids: CASSLAGTSYEQYF. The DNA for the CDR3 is TGTGCCAGCAGTTTGGCAGGTACATCCTACGAGCAGTACTTC.

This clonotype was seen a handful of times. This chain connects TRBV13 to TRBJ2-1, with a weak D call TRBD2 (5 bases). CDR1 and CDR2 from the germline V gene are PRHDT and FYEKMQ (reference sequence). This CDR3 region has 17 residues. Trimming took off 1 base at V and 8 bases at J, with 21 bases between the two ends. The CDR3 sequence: CASSLEGWASQGDEQFF. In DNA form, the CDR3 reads TGTGCCAGCAGCTTAGAGGGTTGGGCTAGCCAAGGTGATGAGCAGTTCTTC. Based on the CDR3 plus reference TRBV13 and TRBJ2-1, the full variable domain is AAGVIQSPRHLIKEKRETATLKCYPIPRHDTVYWYQQGPGQDPQFLISFYEKMQSDKGSIPDRFSAQQFSDYHSELNMSSLELGDSALYFCASSLEGWASQGDEQFFGPGTRLTVL.

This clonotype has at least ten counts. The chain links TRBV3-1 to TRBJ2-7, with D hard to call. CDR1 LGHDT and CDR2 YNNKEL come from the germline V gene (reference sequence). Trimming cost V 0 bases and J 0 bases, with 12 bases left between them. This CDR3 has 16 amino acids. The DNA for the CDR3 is TGTGCCAGCAGCCAAGATCTCGGAGCTAGCTCCTACGAGCAGTACTTC. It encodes CASSQDLGASSYEQYF.

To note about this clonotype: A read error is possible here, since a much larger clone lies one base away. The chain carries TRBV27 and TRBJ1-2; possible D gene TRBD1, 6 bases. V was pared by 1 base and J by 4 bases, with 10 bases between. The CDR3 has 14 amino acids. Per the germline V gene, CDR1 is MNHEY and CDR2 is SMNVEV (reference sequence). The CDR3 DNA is TGTGCCAGCAGTTTATTCCAGGGGAGCTATGGCTACACCTTC. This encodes CASSLFQGSYGYTF.

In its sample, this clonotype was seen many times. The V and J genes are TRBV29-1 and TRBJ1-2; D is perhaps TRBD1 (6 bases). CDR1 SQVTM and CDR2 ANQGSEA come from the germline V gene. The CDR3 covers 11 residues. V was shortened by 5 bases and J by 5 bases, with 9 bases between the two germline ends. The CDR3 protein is CSVQQGYGYTF. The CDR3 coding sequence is TGCAGCGTTCAACAGGGTTATGGCTACACCTTC.

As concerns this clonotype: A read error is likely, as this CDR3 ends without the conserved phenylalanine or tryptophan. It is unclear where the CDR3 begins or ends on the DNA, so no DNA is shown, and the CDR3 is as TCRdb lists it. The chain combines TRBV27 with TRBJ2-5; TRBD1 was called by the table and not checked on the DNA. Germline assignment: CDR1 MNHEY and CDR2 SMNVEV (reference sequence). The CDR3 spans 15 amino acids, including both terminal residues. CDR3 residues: CASRSTGGGGYTFGS.

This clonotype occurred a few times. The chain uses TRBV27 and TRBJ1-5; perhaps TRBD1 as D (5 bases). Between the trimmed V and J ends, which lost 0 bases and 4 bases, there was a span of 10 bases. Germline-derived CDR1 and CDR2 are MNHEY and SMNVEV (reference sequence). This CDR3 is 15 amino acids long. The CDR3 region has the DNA TGTGCCAGCAGTTTATCCTCGGGGCGGAATCAGCCCCAGCATTTT. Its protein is CASSLSSGRNQPQHF.

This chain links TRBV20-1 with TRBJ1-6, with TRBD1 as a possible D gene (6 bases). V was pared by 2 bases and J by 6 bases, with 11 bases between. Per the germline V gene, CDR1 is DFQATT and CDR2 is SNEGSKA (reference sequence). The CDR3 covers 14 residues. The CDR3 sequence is CSARKQGGNSPLHF. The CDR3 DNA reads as TGCAGTGCTAGAAAACAGGGAGGTAATTCACCCCTCCACTTT.

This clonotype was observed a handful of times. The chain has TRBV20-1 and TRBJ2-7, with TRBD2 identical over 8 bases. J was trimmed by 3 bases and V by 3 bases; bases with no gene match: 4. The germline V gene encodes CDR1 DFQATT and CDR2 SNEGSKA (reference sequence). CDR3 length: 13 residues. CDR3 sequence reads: CSARAGGFYEQYF. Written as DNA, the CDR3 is TGCAGTGCTAGGGCGGGAGGATTCTACGAGCAGTACTTC.

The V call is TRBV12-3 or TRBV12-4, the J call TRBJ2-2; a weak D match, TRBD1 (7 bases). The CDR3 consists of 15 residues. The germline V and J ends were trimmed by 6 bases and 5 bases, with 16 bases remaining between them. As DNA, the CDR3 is TGTGCCAGCAGATCCGGCAGGGGGGTGACCGGGGAGCTGTTTTTT. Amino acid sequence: CASRSGRGVTGELFF.

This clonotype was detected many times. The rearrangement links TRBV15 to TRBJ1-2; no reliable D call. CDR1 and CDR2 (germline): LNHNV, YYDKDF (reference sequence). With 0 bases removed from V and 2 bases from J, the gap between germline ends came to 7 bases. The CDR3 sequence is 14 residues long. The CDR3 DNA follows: TGTGCCACCAGCAGAGATTCGGGGAACTATGGCTACACCTTC. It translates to CATSRDSGNYGYTF.

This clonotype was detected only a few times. The CDR3 sequence is CSAHRGVQETQYF. CDR3 nucleotide sequence: TGCAGTGCTCACCGCGGAGTCCAAGAGACCCAGTACTTC. This chain connects TRBV20-1 to TRBJ2-5; no firm D call. V lost 5 bases, J lost 1 base, and 11 bases lay in between. Germline-derived CDR1 and CDR2 are DFQATT and SNEGSKA (reference sequence). This CDR3 has 13 amino acids.